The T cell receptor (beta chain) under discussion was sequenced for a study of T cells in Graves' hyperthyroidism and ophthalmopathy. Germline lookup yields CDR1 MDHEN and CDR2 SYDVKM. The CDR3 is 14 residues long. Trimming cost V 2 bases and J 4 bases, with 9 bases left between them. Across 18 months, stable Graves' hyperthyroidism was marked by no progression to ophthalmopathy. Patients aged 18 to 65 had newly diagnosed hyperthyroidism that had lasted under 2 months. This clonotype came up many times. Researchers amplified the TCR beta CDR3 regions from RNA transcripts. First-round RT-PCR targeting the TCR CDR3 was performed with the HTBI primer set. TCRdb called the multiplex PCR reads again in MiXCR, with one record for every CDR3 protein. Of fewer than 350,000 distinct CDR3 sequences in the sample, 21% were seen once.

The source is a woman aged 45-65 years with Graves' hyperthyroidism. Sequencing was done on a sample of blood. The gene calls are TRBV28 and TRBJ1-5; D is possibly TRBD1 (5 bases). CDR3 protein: CASSLVTANQPQHF. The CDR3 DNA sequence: TGTGCCAGCAGTTTAGTGACAGCAAATCAGCCCCAGCATTTT.